This T cell receptor (beta chain) was sequenced in a study of blood T cell repertoires in COVID-19. Study-level background: Samples representing acute and convalescent COVID-19 were sourced from the United States, Italy and Spain. From T cells, B-cell-depleted T cells, or PBMCs came the material, which was cDNA or gDNA.

This CDR3 comprises 14 residues. The trim removed 8 bases at V and 8 bases at J, leaving 12 bases unmatched. Germline-derived CDR1 and CDR2 are GTSNPN and SVGIG (reference sequence). In the original workflow: Researchers report that nucleated cell counts were estimated from reference gene primer amplification. Sequencing was performed with immunoSEQ multiplex PCR; in TCRdb, only in-frame clones are kept and a portion is missing. Clone size and the V and J calls come from that table; the DNA yielded D and trimming. The sample lists approximately 100,000 clones, about 82% occurring once. This receptor was taken from a human donor in a cohort sampled during active COVID-19. The rearrangement links TRBV30 to TRBJ1-6; TRBD1 matches at 7 bases. Source material: peripheral blood. This CDR3 reads CARGRQGDYSPLHF. The CDR3 nucleotides read TGTGCCCGGGGCCGGCAGGGGGATTATTCACCCCTCCACTTT.